This entry lists 25 T cell receptor beta chains sequenced from one sample in a study of cytomegalovirus exposure and HLA in healthy donors. Researchers ran the PCR with 60 Vbeta and 13 Jbeta primers. Only in-frame clones appear in the TCRdb table, and some are missing; sequencing was by immunoSEQ multiplex PCR. The sample has over 75,000 clones; around three quarters are singletons. Specimen: PBMCs. These receptors all stem from a man aged 55 to 69 in good health and CMV-seropositive.

This sequence joins TRBV29-1 and TRBJ2-3; TRBD1 aligns across 7 bases. Per germline, CDR1 SQVTM and CDR2 ANQGSEA. This CDR3 is 13 amino acids long. For the CDR3, the DNA is TGCAGTAGCGACAGGGAGAACACAGATACGCAGTATTTT. This translates into CSSDRENTDTQYF.

J is TRBJ1-5 and V is TRBV12-5, with 10 bases fitting TRBD1. Per germline, CDR1 LGHNT and CDR2 FRNRAP. The CDR3 spans 16 residues. V lost 6 bases, J lost 4 bases, and 9 bases stayed unmatched. Here the CDR3 reads CASGPTGGARNQPQHF. The DNA for the CDR3 is TGTGCTAGTGGCCCGACAGGGGGCGCGAGAAATCAGCCCCAGCATTTT.

V gene TRBV2 combines with J gene TRBJ2-2; 8 positions agree with TRBD2. Germline V gene data show CDR1 as SNHLY and CDR2 as FYNNEI. The V gene end was trimmed by 7 bases and the J gene end by 7 bases; junction bases not matched to a gene: 14. The CDR3 is 16 amino acids. The CDR3 spells CASNRLPGLGGGELFF. The CDR3 region has the DNA TGTGCCAGCAATAGGTTACCGGGACTAGGTGGCGGGGAGCTGTTTTTT.

The CDR3 bases are TGTGCCAGTGCGACTGAGAGGGATGAGCAGTTCTTC. This sequence encodes CASATERDEQFF. The chain combines TRBV5-8 with TRBJ2-1, with TRBD2 as a possible D gene (5 bases). V gave up 8 bases and J gave up 8 bases, with 14 bases separating them. This CDR3 has 12 residues. The germline V gene encodes CDR1 SGHTS and CDR2 YDEGEE.

This clone was detected once. V is TRBV18 and J is TRBJ2-7; maybe TRBD1 (6 bases). The length of the CDR3 is 15 residues. The germline V gene has CDR1 KGHSH and CDR2 LQKENI. V was shortened by 3 bases and J by 2 bases, with 14 bases between the two germline ends. CDR3 bases: TGTGCCAGCTCACCCCTGACAGGAACTGCCTACGAGCAGTACTTC. It translates to CASSPLTGTAYEQYF.

The rearrangement links TRBV5-1 to TRBJ1-2; tentative D call: TRBD1 (5 bases). Germline assignment: CDR1 SGHRS and CDR2 YFSETQ. The CDR3 totals 13 residues. Trimming removed 0 bases at V and 3 bases at J, with 6 bases between. In DNA form, the CDR3 reads TGCGCCAGCAGCTTGGTACAGGACTATGGCTACACCTTC. It specifies CASSLVQDYGYTF.

This clone was recorded once. This sequence joins TRBV7-3 and TRBJ1-6; a possible D gene is TRBD1 (6 bases). The V end was cut by 5 bases, the J end by 4 bases, with 21 bases between. The germline V gene encodes CDR1 SGHTA and CDR2 FQGTGA. The CDR3 consists of 18 residues. CDR3 DNA: TGTGCCAGCAGCGAACTCCCACGGGCAAGGGGGTATAATTCACCCCTCCACTTT. This gives the protein CASSELPRARGYNSPLHF.

In this sample, this clone turned up a few times. The V gene is TRBV7-3, the J gene TRBJ1-2; tentative D call: TRBD1 (6 bases). V was trimmed by 5 bases and J by 4 bases, leaving 17 bases between them. Germline V gene lookup returns CDR1 SGHTA and CDR2 FQGTGA. The CDR3 has 15 amino acids. Here the CDR3 DNA reads TGTGCCAGCAGCCCCCGGGGAGGGGGAGGCTATGGCTACACCTTC. Its translation: CASSPRGGGGYGYTF. Full variable domain (remainder filled in from reference TRBV7-3 and TRBJ1-2): GAGVSQTPSNKVTEKGKYVELRCDPISGHTALYWYRQSLGQGPEFLIYFQGTGAADDSGLPNDRFFAVRPEGSVSTLKIQRTERGDSAVYLCASSPRGGGGYGYTFGSGTRLTVV.

This clone was counted once. The chain is built from TRBV6-1 and TRBJ1-5; no clear D gene. From germline, CDR1 is MNHNS and CDR2 SASEGT. CDR3 length equals 13 residues. The V gene lost 2 bases and the J gene lost 0 bases, with 2 bases spanning the gap. CDR3 region: CASSEYSNQPQHF. Written as DNA, the CDR3 is TGTGCCAGCAGTGAATATAGCAATCAGCCCCAGCATTTT.

This chain uses TRBV7-8 with TRBJ1-2, with D uncertain. Trimming removed 5 bases from V and 4 bases from J, with 20 bases in between. The CDR3 length is 16 residues. CDR1 and CDR2 from the germline V gene are SGHVS and FQNEAQ. CDR3 in amino acids: CASSVTPPTEIYGYTF. As DNA, the CDR3 is TGTGCCAGCAGCGTCACCCCCCCGACGGAGATCTATGGCTACACCTTC.

V gene TRBV19 combines with J gene TRBJ2-7; perhaps TRBD2 as D (7 bases). V was shortened by 3 bases and J by 4 bases, with 13 bases between the two germline ends. This CDR3 is built from 14 residues. Germline lookup yields CDR1 LNHDA and CDR2 SQIVND (reference sequence). Written as DNA, the CDR3 is TGTGCCAGTAGTATTTCGGGGGGCTGGTACGAGCAGTACTTC. It yields the protein CASSISGGWYEQYF. Based on the CDR3 plus reference TRBV19 and TRBJ2-7, the full variable domain is DGGITQSPKYLFRKEGQNVTLSCEQNLNHDAMYWYRQDPGQGLRLIYYSQIVNDFQKGDIAEGYSVSREKKESFPLTVTSAQKNPTAFYLCASSISGGWYEQYFGPGTRLTVT.

V usage is TRBV5-5 and J usage is TRBJ2-1; 11 bases line up with TRBD2. V lost 1 base to trimming and J lost 9 bases; unmatched junction nucleotides: 6. The CDR3 runs 15 residues. Per germline, CDR1 SGHKS and CDR2 YYEKEE (reference sequence). For the CDR3, the DNA is TGTGCCAGCAGCTTGAGTGGGACTAGCGGATCTGAGCAGTTCTTC. Translated, it gives CASSLSGTSGSEQFF.

This clone was recorded once. Other DNA sequences in the same sample also yield this CDR3. The gene calls are TRBV4-1 and TRBJ2-5; possibly TRBD1 for D (6 bases). Germline V gene sequence: CDR1 MGHRA, CDR2 YSYEKL. The CDR3 totals 15 residues. Deletions cut 0 bases from V and 14 bases from J, with 22 bases between. The CDR3 is CASSQDPQGSYEQYF. In DNA, the CDR3 is TGCGCCAGCAGCCAAGATCCCCAGGGGAGCTACGAGCAATACTTC.

V gene TRBV5-6 combines with J gene TRBJ2-3; tentatively, D is TRBD1 (5 bases). The CDR3 extends over 13 amino acids. Between the trimmed V and J ends, which lost 4 bases and 5 bases, there was a span of 11 bases. Per germline, CDR1 SGHDT and CDR2 YYEEEE. The CDR3 here is CASSIRRGDTQYF. The CDR3 region has the DNA TGTGCCAGCAGCATCCGTAGGGGAGATACGCAGTATTTT.

The rearrangement uses TRBV7-3 and TRBJ2-3; 8 positions agree with TRBD2. In germline, CDR1 is SGHTA, CDR2 FQGTGA. This CDR3 region has 18 residues. Unmatched junction bases numbered 8, after V lost 0 bases and J lost 0 bases. The CDR3 bases are TGTGCCAGCAGCTTAACGAGGCGGGGGGCAAAGAGCACAGATACGCAGTATTTT. Its protein is CASSLTRRGAKSTDTQYF.

The chain uses TRBV6-4 and TRBJ2-1; 8 nucleotides match TRBD2. With V trimmed by 6 bases and J by 6 bases, 10 bases remained unmatched. The CDR3 contains 15 residues. Germline V gives CDR1 MRHNA, CDR2 SNTAGT. As DNA, the CDR3 is TGTGCCAGCAGCCCCCCTGGGCTAGCGGGCAATGAGCAGTTCTTC. This gives the protein CASSPPGLAGNEQFF.

This chain connects TRBV30 to TRBJ2-1; maybe TRBD2 (5 bases). With 0 bases removed from V and 6 bases from J, the gap between germline ends came to 12 bases. This CDR3 spans 14 amino acids. From germline, CDR1 is GTSNPN and CDR2 SVGIG (reference sequence). The CDR3 DNA reads as TGTGCCTGGAGTGTAAGCCTAGGAGGCAATGAGCAGTTCTTC. Translating it yields CAWSVSLGGNEQFF. Full variable domain (outside the CDR3, taken from reference TRBV30 and TRBJ2-1): SQTIHQWPATLVQPVGSPLSLECTVEGTSNPNLYWYRQAAGRGLQLLFYSVGIGQISSEVPQNLSASRPQDRQFILSSKKLLLSDSGFYLCAWSVSLGGNEQFFGPGTRLTVL.

The V call is TRBV18, the J call TRBJ1-1; D is undetermined. Trimming left V 3 bases short and J 6 bases short, with 14 bases between. The germline V gene encodes CDR1 KGHSH and CDR2 LQKENI. The CDR3 loop spans 14 amino acids. In DNA, the CDR3 is TGTGCCAGCTCACCCGGCTTGGTGGGCGCTGAAGCTTTCTTT. This encodes CASSPGLVGAEAFF.

The rearrangement uses TRBV5-1 and TRBJ2-2; D remains unclear. The CDR3 has 16 residues. The germline V and J ends were trimmed by 4 bases and 4 bases, with 17 bases remaining between them. Germline assignment: CDR1 SGHRS and CDR2 YFSETQ. CDR3 region: CASSTSDTLATGELFF. The CDR3 coding sequence is TGCGCCAGCAGCACCTCCGACACTTTGGCCACCGGGGAGCTGTTTTTT. Filled out from reference TRBV5-1 and TRBJ2-2, the complete variable domain reads KAGVTQTPRYLIKTRGQQVTLSCSPISGHRSVSWYQQTPGQGLQFLFEYFSETQRNKGNFPGRFSGRQFSNSRSEMNVSTLELGDSALYLCASSTSDTLATGELFFGEGSRLTVL.

This chain connects TRBV7-9 to TRBJ1-5; possible D gene TRBD1, 6 bases. CDR1 is SEHNR, CDR2 FQNEAQ, per germline (reference sequence). The CDR3 contains 17 residues. V lost 0 bases and J 0 bases, leaving 12 bases between the germline ends. CDR3 residues: CASSLARDINSNQPQHF. The CDR3 nucleotides read TGTGCCAGCAGCTTAGCCCGGGACATCAATAGCAATCAGCCCCAGCATTTT. Full variable domain (missing parts from reference TRBV7-9 and TRBJ1-5): DTGVSQNPRHKITKRGQNVTFRCDPISEHNRLYWYRQTLGQGPEFLTYFQNEAQLEKSRLLSDRFSAERPKGSFSTLEIQRTEQGDSAMYLCASSLARDINSNQPQHFGDGTRLSIL.

The chain joins TRBV5-1 to TRBJ2-7, with D perhaps TRBD1 (5 bases). Germline CDR1 SGHRS, CDR2 YFSETQ. This CDR3 comprises 14 residues. The V gene lost 4 bases and the J gene lost 6 bases, with 17 bases spanning the gap. The CDR3 loop is CASSQGAPLIEQYF. The CDR3 coding sequence is TGCGCCAGCAGCCAAGGGGCCCCATTAATCGAGCAGTACTTC.

The chain combines TRBV19 with TRBJ2-7; 10 bases align to TRBD1. Germline lookup yields CDR1 LNHDA and CDR2 SQIVND (reference sequence). The CDR3 extends over 14 amino acids. V was pared by 5 bases and J by 1 base, with 2 bases of the junction left unmatched. The CDR3 coding sequence is TGTGCCAGTAGTGGGGACAGGGGATCCTACGAGCAGTACTTC. It translates to CASSGDRGSYEQYF.

This rearrangement joins TRBV7-9 to TRBJ2-4; maybe TRBD1 (6 bases). In germline, CDR1 is SEHNR, CDR2 FQNEAQ (reference sequence). V gave up 4 bases and J gave up 1 base, with 11 bases separating them. CDR3 size: 15 residues. The CDR3 region is CASSSLQGAKNIQYF. The DNA for the CDR3 is TGTGCCAGCAGCTCATTACAGGGTGCCAAAAACATTCAGTACTTC. The whole variable domain, remainder taken from reference TRBV7-9 and TRBJ2-4, is DTGVSQNPRHKITKRGQNVTFRCDPISEHNRLYWYRQTLGQGPEFLTYFQNEAQLEKSRLLSDRFSAERPKGSFSTLEIQRTEQGDSAMYLCASSSLQGAKNIQYFGAGTRLSVL.

This chain connects TRBV25-1 to TRBJ1-6, with TRBD1 identical over 9 bases. V trimming: 8 bases; J trimming: 6 bases; junction bases outside the gene matches: 11. CDR1 and CDR2 (germline): MGHDK, SYGVNS. The CDR3 has 16 amino acids. The CDR3 sequence: CASSRSAGQGNSPLHF. CDR3 bases: TGTGCCAGCTCAAGGTCGGCGGGACAGGGTAATTCACCCCTCCACTTT.

This clone was seen more than once but under ten times. The V and J genes are TRBV10-1 and TRBJ1-5; D call uncertain. Germline CDR1 and CDR2: WNHNN and SYGVQD (reference sequence). V lost 1 base, J lost 0 bases, and 7 bases lay in between. The CDR3 is made up of 15 amino acids. The CDR3 DNA reads TGCGCCAGCAGTGAGTGGAGCCTTAGCAATCAGCCCCAGCATTTT. It yields the protein CASSEWSLSNQPQHF.